These 13 T cell receptor beta chains were sequenced from one sample in a study of cytomegalovirus exposure and HLA in healthy donors. Amplification used 60 Vbeta primers and 13 Jbeta primers. Libraries were prepared by immunoSEQ multiplex PCR; TCRdb keeps only in-frame clonotypes and omits some of them. The sample has 100,000 or so clones, 75% to 85% seen once. Sequenced: PBMCs. The origin of the receptors is a man aged 30 to 39 in good health and CMV-seronegative.

With respect to this clone: Compared with germline, one end of the junction differs, possibly owing to a read error. The chain uses TRBV5-1 and TRBJ2-7; D uncertain. The CDR3 consists of 12 residues. Germline lookup yields CDR1 SGHRS and CDR2 YFSETQ. The CDR3 DNA follows: TGCGCCAGCAGCTTGGGCCGTTACGGGCAGTACTTC. It translates to CASSLGRYGQYF.

The chain recombines TRBV7-9 with TRBJ2-1; 14 nucleotides align to TRBD2. CDR3 size: 17 residues. Germline V gene sequence: CDR1 SEHNR, CDR2 FQNEAQ (reference sequence). Trimming cost V 6 bases and J 7 bases; bases outside gene matches: 11. The CDR3 loop reads CASRIPGLAGAVNEQFF. CDR3 nucleotides: TGTGCCAGCAGAATACCGGGACTAGCGGGAGCAGTAAATGAGCAGTTCTTC.

This clone occurred a few times. The V and J genes are TRBV6-5 and TRBJ1-2; a weak D match, TRBD1 (6 bases). V gave up 5 bases and J gave up 5 bases, with 15 bases separating them. The CDR3 is 14 residues long. Germline lookup yields CDR1 MNHEY and CDR2 SVGAGI. CDR3 coding DNA: TGTGCCAGCAGTCTCAGGGGCGGCAGTTATGGCTACACCTTC. It codes for CASSLRGGSYGYTF.

V gene TRBV30 combines with J gene TRBJ1-6; the D is unclear. CDR3 size: 13 residues. Germline lookup yields CDR1 GTSNPN and CDR2 SVGIG (reference sequence). Trimming removed 3 bases at V and 4 bases at J, with 7 bases between. The DNA of the CDR3 is TGTGCCTGGAGCGAGGGTTATAATTCACCCCTCCACTTT. It is translated as CAWSEGYNSPLHF.

The chain uses TRBV6-1 and TRBJ2-5, with 10 bases identical to TRBD1. CDR1 and CDR2 (germline): MNHNS, SASEGT. The CDR3 sequence is 14 residues long. With V trimmed by 5 bases and J by 4 bases, 4 bases remained unmatched. The CDR3 nucleotides are TGTGCCAGCAGTCGACAGGGGGCGAGAGAGACCCAGTACTTC. Protein: CASSRQGARETQYF.

The chain carries TRBV5-8 and TRBJ2-5, with D maybe TRBD1 (5 bases). V lost 7 bases and J lost 2, with 18 bases in between. This CDR3 region has 15 residues. Germline assignment: CDR1 SGHTS and CDR2 YDEGEE. CDR3 coding DNA: TGTGCCAGCCGTTTAGGGGTTTTGATACAAGAGACCCAGTACTTC. This gives the protein CASRLGVLIQETQYF.

This clone was detected once. This chain joins TRBV7-2 and TRBJ1-1; the D is unclear. CDR1 is SGHTA, CDR2 FQGNSA, per germline. The CDR3 runs to 15 residues. V gave up 1 base and J gave up 5 bases, with 14 bases separating them. Here the CDR3 reads CASSLVGWGGTEAFF. The CDR3, as DNA: TGTGCCAGCAGCTTAGTGGGTTGGGGAGGGACTGAAGCTTTCTTT. Variable domain in full (rest from reference TRBV7-2 and TRBJ1-1): GAGVSQSPSNKVTEKGKDVELRCDPISGHTALYWYRQSLGQGLEFLIYFQGNSAPDKSGLPSDRFSAERTGGSVSTLTIQRTQQEDSAVYLCASSLVGWGGTEAFFGQGTRLTVV.

The chain is built from TRBV6-5 and TRBJ1-3, with TRBD1 as a possible D gene (5 bases). V was cut by 4 bases and J by 0 bases, with 13 bases left in between. The CDR3 has 16 residues. Germline V gene sequence: CDR1 MNHEY, CDR2 SVGAGI. This chain's CDR3 is CASSLGPRVSGNTIYF. The CDR3 DNA sequence: TGTGCCAGCAGTTTGGGGCCTCGGGTCTCTGGAAACACCATATATTTT.

The rearrangement joins TRBV7-2 to TRBJ1-5; D gene ambiguous. The CDR3 spans 14 residues. Germline CDR1 and CDR2: SGHTA and FQGNSA. V was pared by 4 bases and J by 6 bases, with 13 bases between. The CDR3 coding sequence is TGTGCCAGCAGCTCCCACCGCGAGGTTCAGCCCCAGCATTTT. Encoded protein: CASSSHREVQPQHF. Based on the CDR3 plus reference TRBV7-2 and TRBJ1-5, the full variable domain is GAGVSQSPSNKVTEKGKDVELRCDPISGHTALYWYRQSLGQGLEFLIYFQGNSAPDKSGLPSDRFSAERTGGSVSTLTIQRTQQEDSAVYLCASSSHREVQPQHFGDGTRLSIL.

V is TRBV27 and J is TRBJ2-5, with D possibly being TRBD1 (5 bases). CDR3 length equals 15 residues. V was shortened by 4 bases and J by 0 bases, with 12 bases between the two germline ends. The germline gives CDR1 MNHEY, CDR2 SMNVEV (reference sequence). The CDR3 protein is CASSSEQVYQETQYF. The CDR3, as DNA: TGTGCCAGCAGTTCTGAACAGGTCTACCAAGAGACCCAGTACTTC.

CDR3 bases: TGTGCCAGCTCACGCGCCCCCCTCAGACCTCTCCCGTCGGGTCAGCCCCAGCATTTT. Protein sequence: CASSRAPLRPLPSGQPQHF. This chain uses TRBV18 with TRBJ1-5; D gene unclear. CDR1 KGHSH and CDR2 LQKENI come from the germline V gene. With 4 bases removed from V and 6 bases from J, the gap between germline ends came to 28 bases. The length of the CDR3 is 19 residues.

The rearrangement joins TRBV5-1 to TRBJ2-3; tentative D call: TRBD1 (6 bases). Germline assignment: CDR1 SGHRS and CDR2 YFSETQ. V lost 4 bases and J lost 0, with 12 bases in between. The CDR3 has 15 amino acids. This CDR3 reads CASSTGTTSTDTQYF. The CDR3, as DNA: TGCGCCAGCAGCACTGGGACAACTAGCACAGATACGCAGTATTTT.

The chain uses TRBV7-9 and TRBJ1-1, with D uncertain. This CDR3 region has 15 residues. Germline values: CDR1 SEHNR, CDR2 FQNEAQ (reference sequence). Trimming took 5 bases from V and 3 from J, leaving 16 bases between them. The DNA of the CDR3 is TGTGCCAGCAGCCGCGACGGCGGTCGGTACACTGAAGCTTTCTTT. It encodes CASSRDGGRYTEAFF.